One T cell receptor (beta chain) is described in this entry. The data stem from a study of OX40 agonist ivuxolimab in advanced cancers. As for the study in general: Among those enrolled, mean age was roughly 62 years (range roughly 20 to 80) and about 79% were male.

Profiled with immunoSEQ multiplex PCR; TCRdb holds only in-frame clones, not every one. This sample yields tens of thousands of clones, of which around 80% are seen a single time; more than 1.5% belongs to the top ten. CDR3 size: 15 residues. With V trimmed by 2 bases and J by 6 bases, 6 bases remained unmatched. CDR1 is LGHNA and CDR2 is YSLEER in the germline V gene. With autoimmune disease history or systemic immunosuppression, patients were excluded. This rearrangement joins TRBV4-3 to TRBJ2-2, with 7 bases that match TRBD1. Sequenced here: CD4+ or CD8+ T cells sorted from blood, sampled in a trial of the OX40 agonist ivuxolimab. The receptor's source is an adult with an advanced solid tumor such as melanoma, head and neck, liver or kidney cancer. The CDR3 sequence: CASSQLTGVPGELFF. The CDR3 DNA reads TGCGCCAGCAGCCAACTCACAGGGGTACCCGGGGAGCTGTTTTTT.